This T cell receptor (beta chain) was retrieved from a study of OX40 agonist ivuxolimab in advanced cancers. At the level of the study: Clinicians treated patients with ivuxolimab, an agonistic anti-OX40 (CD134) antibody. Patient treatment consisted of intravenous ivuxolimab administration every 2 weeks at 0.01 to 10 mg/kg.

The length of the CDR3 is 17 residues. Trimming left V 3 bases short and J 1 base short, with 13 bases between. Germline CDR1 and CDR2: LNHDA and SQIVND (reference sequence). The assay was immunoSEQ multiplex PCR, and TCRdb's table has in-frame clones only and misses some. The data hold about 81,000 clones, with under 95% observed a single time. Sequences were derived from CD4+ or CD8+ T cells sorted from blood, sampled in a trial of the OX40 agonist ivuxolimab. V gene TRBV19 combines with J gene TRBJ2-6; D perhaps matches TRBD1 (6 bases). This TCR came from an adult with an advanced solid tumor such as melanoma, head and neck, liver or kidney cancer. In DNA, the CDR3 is TGTGCCAGTAGTATCCCGGGACACCAGTCTGGGGCCAACGTCCTGACTTTC. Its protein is CASSIPGHQSGANVLTF.